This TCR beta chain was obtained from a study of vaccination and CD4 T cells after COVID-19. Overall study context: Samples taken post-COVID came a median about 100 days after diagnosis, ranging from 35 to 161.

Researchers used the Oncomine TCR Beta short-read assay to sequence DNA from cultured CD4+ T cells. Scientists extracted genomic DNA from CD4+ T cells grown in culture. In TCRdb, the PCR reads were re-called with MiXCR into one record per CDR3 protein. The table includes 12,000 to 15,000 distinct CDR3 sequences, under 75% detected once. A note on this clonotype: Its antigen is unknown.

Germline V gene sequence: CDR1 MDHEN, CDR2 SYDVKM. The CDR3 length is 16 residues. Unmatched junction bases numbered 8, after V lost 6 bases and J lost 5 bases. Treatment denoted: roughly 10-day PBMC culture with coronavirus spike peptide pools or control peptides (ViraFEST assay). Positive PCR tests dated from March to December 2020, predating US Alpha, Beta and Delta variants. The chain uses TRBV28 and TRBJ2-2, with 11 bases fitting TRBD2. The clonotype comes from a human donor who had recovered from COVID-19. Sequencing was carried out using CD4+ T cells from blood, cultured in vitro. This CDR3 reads CASRATSGSRTGELFF. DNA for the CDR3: TGTGCCAGCAGAGCCACTAGCGGGAGTCGTACCGGGGAGCTGTTTTTT. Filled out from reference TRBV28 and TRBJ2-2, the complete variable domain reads DVKVTQSSRYLVKRTGEKVFLECVQDMDHENMFWYRQDPGLGLRLIYFSYDVKMKEKGDIPEGYSVSREKKERFSLILESASTNQTSMYLCASRATSGSRTGELFFGEGSRLTVL.